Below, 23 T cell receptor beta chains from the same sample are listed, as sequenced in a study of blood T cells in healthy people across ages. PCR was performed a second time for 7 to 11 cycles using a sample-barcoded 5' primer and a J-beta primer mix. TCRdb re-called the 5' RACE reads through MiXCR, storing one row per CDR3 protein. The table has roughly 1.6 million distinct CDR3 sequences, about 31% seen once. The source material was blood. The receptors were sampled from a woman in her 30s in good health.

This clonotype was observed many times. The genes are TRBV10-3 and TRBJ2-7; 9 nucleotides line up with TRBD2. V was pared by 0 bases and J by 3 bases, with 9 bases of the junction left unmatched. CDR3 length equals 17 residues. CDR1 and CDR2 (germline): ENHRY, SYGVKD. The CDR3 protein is CAISESGLAGNSYEQYF. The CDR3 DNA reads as TGTGCCATCAGTGAGTCGGGGCTAGCGGGGAACAGCTACGAGCAGTACTTC.

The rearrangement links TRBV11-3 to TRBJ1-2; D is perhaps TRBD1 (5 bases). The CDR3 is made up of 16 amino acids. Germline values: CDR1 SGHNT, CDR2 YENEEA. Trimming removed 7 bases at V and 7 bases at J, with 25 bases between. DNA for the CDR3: TGTGCCAGCACCTCAAATTGCAATGCAGGGTTCAGTGGCTACACCTTC. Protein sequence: CASTSNCNAGFSGYTF.

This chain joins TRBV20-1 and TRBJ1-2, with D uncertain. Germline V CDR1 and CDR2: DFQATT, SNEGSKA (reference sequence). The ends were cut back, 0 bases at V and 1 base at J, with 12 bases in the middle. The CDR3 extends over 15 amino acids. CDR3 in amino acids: CSARDRGSVNYGYTF. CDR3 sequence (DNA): TGCAGTGCTAGAGACAGAGGCAGCGTTAACTATGGCTACACCTTC.

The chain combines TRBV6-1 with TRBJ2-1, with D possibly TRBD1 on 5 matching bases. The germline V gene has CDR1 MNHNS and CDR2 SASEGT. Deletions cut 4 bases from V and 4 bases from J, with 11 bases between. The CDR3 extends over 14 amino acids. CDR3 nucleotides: TGTGCCAGCAGTGTGGACAAACGTTACAATGAGCAGTTCTTC. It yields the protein CASSVDKRYNEQFF.

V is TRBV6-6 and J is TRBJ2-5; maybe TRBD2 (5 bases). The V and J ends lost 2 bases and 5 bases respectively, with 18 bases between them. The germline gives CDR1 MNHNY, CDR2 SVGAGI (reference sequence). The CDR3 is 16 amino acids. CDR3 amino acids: CASSYHHSDRGETQYF. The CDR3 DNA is TGTGCCAGCAGTTACCATCATTCGGACCGCGGGGAGACCCAGTACTTC.

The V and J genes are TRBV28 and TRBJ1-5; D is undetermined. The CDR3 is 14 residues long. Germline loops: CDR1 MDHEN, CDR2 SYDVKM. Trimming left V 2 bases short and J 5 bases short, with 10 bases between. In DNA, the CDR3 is TGTGCCAGCAGTTTAAGGGTCAGCTATCAGCCCCAGCATTTT. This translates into CASSLRVSYQPQHF.

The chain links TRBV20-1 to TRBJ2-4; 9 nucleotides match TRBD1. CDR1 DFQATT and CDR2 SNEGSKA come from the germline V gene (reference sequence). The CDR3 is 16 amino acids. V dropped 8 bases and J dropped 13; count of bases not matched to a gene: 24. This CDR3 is CSKKVDRGSLRNGQYF. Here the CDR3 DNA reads TGCAGTAAGAAAGTGGACAGGGGCTCCCTCCGCAATGGGCAGTACTTC.

CDR3 DNA sequence: TGTGCCAGCAGCAAAGTTTGGGGGGGGACAGGGGTGAACGAGCAGTACTTC. This sequence encodes CASSKVWGGTGVNEQYF. The chain couples TRBV21-1 to TRBJ2-5; the DNA was not compared with TRBD1, the D call given in the table. TRBJ2-7 explains the end of the DNA better; the J call may be wrong. TRBV21-1 is annotated as a pseudogene. The CDR3 contains 17 residues.

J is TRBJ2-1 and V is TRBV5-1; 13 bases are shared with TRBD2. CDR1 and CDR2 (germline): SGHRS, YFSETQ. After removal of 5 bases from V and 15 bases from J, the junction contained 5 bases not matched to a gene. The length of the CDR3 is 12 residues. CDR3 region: CASSTSGGAWFF. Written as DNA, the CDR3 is TGCGCCAGCAGTACTAGCGGGGGGGCCTGGTTCTTC. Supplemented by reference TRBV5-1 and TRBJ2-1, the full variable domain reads KAGVTQTPRYLIKTRGQQVTLSCSPISGHRSVSWYQQTPGQGLQFLFEYFSETQRNKGNFPGRFSGRQFSNSRSEMNVSTLELGDSALYLCASSTSGGAWFFGPGTRLTVL.

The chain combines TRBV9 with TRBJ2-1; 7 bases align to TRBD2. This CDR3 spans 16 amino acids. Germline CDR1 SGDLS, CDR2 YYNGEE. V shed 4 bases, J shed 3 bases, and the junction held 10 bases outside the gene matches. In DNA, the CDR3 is TGTGCCAGCAGCCCCCGGGGCGGGGGTCACTACAATGAGCAGTTCTTC. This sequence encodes CASSPRGGGHYNEQFF.

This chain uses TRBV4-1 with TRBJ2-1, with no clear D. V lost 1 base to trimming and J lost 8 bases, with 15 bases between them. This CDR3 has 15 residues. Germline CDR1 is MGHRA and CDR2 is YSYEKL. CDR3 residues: CASSQVADPSYEQFF. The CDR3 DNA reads TGCGCCAGCAGCCAAGTCGCGGACCCCAGCTATGAGCAGTTCTTC.

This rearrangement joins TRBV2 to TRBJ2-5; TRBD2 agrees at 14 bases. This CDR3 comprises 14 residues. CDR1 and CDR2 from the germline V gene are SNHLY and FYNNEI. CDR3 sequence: CTVRLAGGQETQYF. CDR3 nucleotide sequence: TGTACCGTTCGACTAGCGGGGGGGCAAGAGACCCAGTACTTC. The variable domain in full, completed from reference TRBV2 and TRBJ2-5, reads EPEVTQTPSHQVTQMGQEVILRCVPISNHLYFYWYRQILGQKVEFLVSFYNNEISEKSEIFDDQFSVERPDGSNFTLKIRSTKLEDSAMYFCTVRLAGGQETQYFGPGTRLLVL.

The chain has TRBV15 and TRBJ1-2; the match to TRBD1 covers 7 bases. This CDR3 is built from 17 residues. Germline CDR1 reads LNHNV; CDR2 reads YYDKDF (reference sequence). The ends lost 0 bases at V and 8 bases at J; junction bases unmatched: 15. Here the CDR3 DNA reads TGTGCCACCAGCAGAGATCCCGGGACAGTCTCATATTCGGGCTACACCTTC. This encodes CATSRDPGTVSYSGYTF.

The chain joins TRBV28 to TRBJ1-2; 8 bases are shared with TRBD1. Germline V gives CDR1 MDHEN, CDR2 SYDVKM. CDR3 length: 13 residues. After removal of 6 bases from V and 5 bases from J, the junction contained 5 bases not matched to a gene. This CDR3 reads CASRSGGSYGYTF. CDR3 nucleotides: TGTGCCAGCAGGTCAGGGGGCTCGTATGGCTACACCTTC.

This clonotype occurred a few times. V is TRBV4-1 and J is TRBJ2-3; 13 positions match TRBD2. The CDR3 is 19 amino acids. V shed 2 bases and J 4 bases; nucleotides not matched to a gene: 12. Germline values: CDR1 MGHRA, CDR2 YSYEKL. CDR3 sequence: CASSQQTSGGAFRSDTQYF. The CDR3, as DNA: TGCGCCAGCAGCCAACAAACTAGCGGGGGGGCCTTTCGGTCAGATACGCAGTATTTT.

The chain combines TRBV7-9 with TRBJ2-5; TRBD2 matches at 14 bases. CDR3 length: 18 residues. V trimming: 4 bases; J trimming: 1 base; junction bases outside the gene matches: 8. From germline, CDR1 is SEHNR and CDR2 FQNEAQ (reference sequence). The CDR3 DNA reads TGTGCCAGCAGCTCTGGACTAGCGGGGGGCCTCCGCCAAGAGACCCAGTACTTC. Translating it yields CASSSGLAGGLRQETQYF.

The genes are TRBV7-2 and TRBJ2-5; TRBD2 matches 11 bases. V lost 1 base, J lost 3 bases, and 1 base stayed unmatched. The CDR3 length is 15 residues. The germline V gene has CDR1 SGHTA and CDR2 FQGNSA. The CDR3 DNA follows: TGTGCCAGCAGCTTAGTTAGCGGGGGGGAAGAGACCCAGTACTTC. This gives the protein CASSLVSGGEETQYF.

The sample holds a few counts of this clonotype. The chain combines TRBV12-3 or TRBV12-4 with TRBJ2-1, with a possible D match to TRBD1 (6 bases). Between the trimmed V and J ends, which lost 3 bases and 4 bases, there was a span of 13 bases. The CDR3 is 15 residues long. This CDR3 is CASSLSGAGYNEQFF. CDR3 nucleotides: TGTGCCAGCAGTTTGTCAGGGGCTGGGTACAATGAGCAGTTCTTC.

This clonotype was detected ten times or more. The CDR3 nucleotides read TGCAGTGCATCGGGACAGGGCGCCCTGGGGGAGCAGTACTTC. Translation: CSASGQGALGEQYF. V usage is TRBV20-1 and J usage is TRBJ2-7; 9 bases are shared with TRBD1. The CDR3 consists of 14 residues. With 6 bases clipped from V and 7 bases from J, the junction kept 13 bases outside the gene matches. Per germline, CDR1 DFQATT and CDR2 SNEGSKA (reference sequence).

CDR3: CASTPYSGRLTTMNTEAFF. As DNA, the CDR3 is TGTGCCAGCACCCCTTATTCGGGACGGCTGACGACCATGAACACTGAAGCTTTCTTT. The chain recombines TRBV28 with TRBJ1-1, with D possibly TRBD1 on 5 matching bases. With 7 bases removed from V and 0 bases from J, the gap between germline ends came to 27 bases. CDR1 is MDHEN, CDR2 SYDVKM, per germline. The CDR3 sequence is 19 residues long.

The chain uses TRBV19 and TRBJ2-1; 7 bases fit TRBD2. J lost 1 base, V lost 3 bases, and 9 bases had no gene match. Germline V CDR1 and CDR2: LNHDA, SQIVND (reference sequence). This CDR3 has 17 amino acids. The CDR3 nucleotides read TGTGCCAGTAGTATGTTGGCTAGCGGAACATCCTACAATGAGCAGTTCTTC. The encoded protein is CASSMLASGTSYNEQFF.

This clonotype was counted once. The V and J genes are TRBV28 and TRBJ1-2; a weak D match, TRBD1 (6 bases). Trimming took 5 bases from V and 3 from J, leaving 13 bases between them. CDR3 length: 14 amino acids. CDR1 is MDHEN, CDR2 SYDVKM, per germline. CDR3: CASSGGGTDYGYTF. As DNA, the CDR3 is TGTGCCAGCAGTGGGGGCGGGACGGACTATGGCTACACCTTC.

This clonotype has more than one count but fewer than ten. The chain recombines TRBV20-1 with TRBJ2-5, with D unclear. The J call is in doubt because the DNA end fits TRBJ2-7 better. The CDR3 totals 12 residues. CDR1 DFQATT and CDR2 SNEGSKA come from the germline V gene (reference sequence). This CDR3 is CSASAPPDEQYF. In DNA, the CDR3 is TGCAGTGCTAGTGCCCCCCCCGACGAGCAGTACTTC.